This T cell receptor beta chain was retrieved from a study of beta chain features in type 1 diabetes. Sampling consisted of one heparinised blood draw per donor, averaging roughly 100 mL. Via CD45RO/CCR7/CD25/CD127/CD95/CD27, cells of the CD4+ naive, central memory, regulatory and stem cell-like memory subsets were sorted. The ends were cut back, 4 bases at V and 0 bases at J, with 10 bases in the middle. The CDR3 length is 14 residues. Germline lookup yields CDR1 SQVTM and CDR2 ANQGSEA. Reverse transcription of all isolated RNA meant that expressed TCRB transcripts were sequenced. Repertoires were generated with immunoSEQ multiplex PCR, while TCRdb's copy carries only in-frame clones and drops some. The sample includes about 160,000 clones, 6.5% to 8.5% seen only once; the top ten take approximately 0.54%. In regard to this clone: Its specificity is unknown.

Overall study findings and caveats: Within each of all four CD4+ subsets, Type 1 diabetes patients had TCRB CDR3s that were moderately but significantly shorter. VDJ junctions in type 1 diabetes patients carried more deletions and fewer insertions.

The sequenced sample was central memory CD4+ T cells from blood. The clonotype originates from a man aged 18 to 29 with type 1 diabetes. This chain uses TRBV29-1 with TRBJ1-5; TRBD1 is a possible D gene (6 bases). For the CDR3, the DNA is TGCAGCGTTGTGTGGACAGATAGCAATCAGCCCCAGCATTTT. It translates to CSVVWTDSNQPQHF.